The 2 T cell receptor beta chains below all came from one sample that was sequenced in a study of lung T cells in sarcoidosis with Löfgren's syndrome. One entry per CDR3 protein results from TCRdb running MiXCR on the reads. The sample lists 15,000 to 25,000 distinct CDR3 sequences, approximately 21% occurring once. The sequenced sample consisted of CD4+ T cells from PBMCs. The receptors originated from a human donor with sarcoidosis (Löfgren's syndrome or another form), or a control subject (not recorded which).

V is TRBV30 and J is TRBJ2-4; D is undetermined. This CDR3 spans 15 amino acids. Deletions cut 3 bases from V and 1 base from J, with 13 bases between. Germline V gene data show CDR1 as GTSNPN and CDR2 as SVGIG (reference sequence). The DNA of the CDR3 is TGTGCCTGGAGCAAAGGGATTTTTGCCAAAAACATTCAGTACTTC. Translation gives CAWSKGIFAKNIQYF.

This clonotype was found many times. The rearrangement uses TRBV2 and TRBJ1-5; D is perhaps TRBD1 (6 bases). Germline-derived CDR1 and CDR2 are SNHLY and FYNNEI. V lost 4 bases and J lost 6, with 13 bases in between. This CDR3 comprises 14 residues. CDR3 in DNA: TGTGCCAGCAGTGGTCAACAGGGAGTTCAGCCCCAGCATTTT. Protein product: CASSGQQGVQPQHF.